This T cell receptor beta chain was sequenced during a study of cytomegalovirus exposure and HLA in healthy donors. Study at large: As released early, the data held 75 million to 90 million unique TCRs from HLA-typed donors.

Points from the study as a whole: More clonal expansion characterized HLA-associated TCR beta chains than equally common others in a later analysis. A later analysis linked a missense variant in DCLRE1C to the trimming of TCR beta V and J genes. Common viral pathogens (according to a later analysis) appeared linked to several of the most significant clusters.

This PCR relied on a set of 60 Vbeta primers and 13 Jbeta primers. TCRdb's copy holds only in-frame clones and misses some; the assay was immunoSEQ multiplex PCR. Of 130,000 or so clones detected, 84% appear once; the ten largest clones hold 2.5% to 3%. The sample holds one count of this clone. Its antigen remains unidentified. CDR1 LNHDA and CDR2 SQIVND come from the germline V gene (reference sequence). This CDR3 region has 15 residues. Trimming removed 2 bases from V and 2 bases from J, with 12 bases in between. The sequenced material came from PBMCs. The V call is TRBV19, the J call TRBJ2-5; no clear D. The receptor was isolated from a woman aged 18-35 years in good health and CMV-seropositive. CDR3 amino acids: CASSITPSPQETQYF. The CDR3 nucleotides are TGTGCCAGTAGTATAACACCCAGTCCTCAAGAGACCCAGTACTTC.